This T cell receptor (beta chain) was obtained from a study of control samples from healthy donors and cancer patients. The CDR3 has 18 residues. The protocol was immunoSEQ multiplex PCR, while the TCRdb copy is restricted to in-frame clones and leaves out a portion. This sample has about 35,000 clones; about 94% occur once, and the top ten carry 1.7%. The specimen sequenced was PBMCs. The origin of this receptor is a man aged 35-49 years with colorectal cancer. This rearrangement joins TRBV21-1 to TRBJ2-3; TRBD2 reflects the table's D call only, with no check against the DNA. TRBV21-1 is a listed pseudogene. DNA for the CDR3: TGTGCCAGCAGCAAACCAGGCCCTAGCGGGGGGAGCACAGATACGCAGTATTTT. This encodes CASSKPGPSGGSTDTQYF.